What follows are 32 T cell receptor beta chains derived from one specimen sequenced in a study of cytomegalovirus exposure and HLA in healthy donors. Method: immunoSEQ multiplex PCR; TCRdb's copy keeps in-frame clones and lacks some. The sample holds about 200,000 clones, around 88% seen once. The material sequenced was PBMCs. Receptors originate from a woman aged 18-30 years in good health and CMV-seronegative.

This chain joins TRBV4-1 and TRBJ2-1, with D possibly being TRBD2 (5 bases). The germline gives CDR1 MGHRA, CDR2 YSYEKL. The CDR3 is 15 residues long. Trimming removed 5 bases from V and 4 bases from J, with 15 bases in between. The CDR3 DNA reads TGCGCCAGCAGCGCCGTAAGGGAGAGTTACAATGAGCAGTTCTTC. This encodes CASSAVRESYNEQFF.

The chain employs TRBV7-9 and TRBJ2-3, with 10 bases identical to TRBD2. Germline CDR1 SEHNR, CDR2 FQNEAQ (reference sequence). This CDR3 has 16 amino acids. J lost 2 bases, V lost 5 bases, and 7 bases had no gene match. In nucleotides, the CDR3 is TGTGCCAGCAGCACAACTCTAGCGGGGGTCACAGATACGCAGTATTTT. It encodes CASSTTLAGVTDTQYF.

This chain uses TRBV27 with TRBJ2-2; D gene uncertain. Trimming removed 4 bases from V and 6 bases from J, with 21 bases in between. The CDR3 length is 17 residues. Germline V CDR1 and CDR2: MNHEY, SMNVEV (reference sequence). In nucleotides, the CDR3 is TGTGCCAGCAGTTATATAACCGGCCGGATCGAGGCCGGGGAGCTGTTTTTT. This sequence encodes CASSYITGRIEAGELFF.

The gene calls are TRBV6-1 and TRBJ2-6, with 9 bases fitting TRBD1. Germline V gives CDR1 MNHNS, CDR2 SASEGT. The CDR3 sequence is 17 residues long. V shed 5 bases and J 0 bases; nucleotides not matched to a gene: 5. The DNA for the CDR3 is TGTGCCAGCAGTAAAGGGACAGGGAGCTCTGGGGCCAACGTCCTGACTTTC. Encoded protein: CASSKGTGSSGANVLTF.

The gene calls are TRBV7-3 and TRBJ2-3; 8 bases align to TRBD2. Looked up from germline, CDR1 is SGHTA and CDR2 is FQGTGA. V trimming: 5 bases; J trimming: 6 bases; junction bases outside the gene matches: 13. This CDR3 is 16 amino acids long. The CDR3 spells CASSPQAGASLDTQYF. In DNA form, the CDR3 reads TGTGCCAGCAGCCCCCAAGCGGGGGCCTCCTTGGATACGCAGTATTTT.

The chain joins TRBV28 to TRBJ2-5; 9 nucleotides line up with TRBD1. The germline V gene has CDR1 MDHEN and CDR2 SYDVKM. J lost 5 bases, V lost 5 bases, and 9 bases had no gene match. The CDR3 totals 15 residues. This CDR3 is CASSAHQGQGETQYF. The DNA for the CDR3 is TGTGCCAGCAGTGCGCACCAAGGACAGGGGGAGACCCAGTACTTC.

The V gene is TRBV6-1, the J gene TRBJ2-1; 9 bases map to TRBD1. Germline V CDR1 and CDR2: MNHNS, SASEGT. The CDR3 has 17 amino acids. Trimming took 1 base from V and 8 from J; bases not matched to a gene: 12. In DNA, the CDR3 is TGTGCCAGCAGTGAAGTTTTTATCGGGACAGGGCGCCATGAGCAGTTCTTC. As protein: CASSEVFIGTGRHEQFF.

The V gene is TRBV4-3, the J gene TRBJ2-7, with 14 bases aligning to TRBD2. The CDR3 extends over 15 amino acids. CDR1 is LGHNA and CDR2 is YSLEER in the germline V gene. V lost 1 base to trimming and J lost 7 bases; unmatched junction nucleotides: 3. This chain's CDR3 is CASSQVGTSGSEQYF. As DNA, the CDR3 is TGCGCCAGCAGCCAAGTGGGGACTAGCGGGAGTGAGCAGTACTTC.

The J gene is TRBJ1-2, the V gene TRBV9; the match to TRBD1 covers 9 bases. V shed 3 bases, J shed 3 bases, and the junction held 3 bases outside the gene matches. Germline assignment: CDR1 SGDLS and CDR2 YYNGEE. The length of the CDR3 is 14 residues. This CDR3 reads CASSGRQGDYGYTF. CDR3 DNA sequence: TGTGCCAGCAGCGGCCGACAGGGGGACTATGGCTACACCTTC.

This clone was seen just once. The chain combines TRBV28 with TRBJ1-5; TRBD1 matches at 7 bases. Per the germline V gene, CDR1 is MDHEN and CDR2 is SYDVKM. CDR3 length: 14 amino acids. The ends lost 7 bases at V and 6 bases at J; junction bases unmatched: 9. The CDR3 region is CASIYRGVFQPQHF. For the CDR3, the DNA is TGTGCCAGCATCTACAGGGGAGTTTTTCAGCCCCAGCATTTT.

V gene TRBV29-1 combines with J gene TRBJ1-2, with D uncertain. The V end was cut by 4 bases, the J end by 1 base, with 10 bases between. The CDR3 loop spans 13 amino acids. Germline loops: CDR1 SQVTM, CDR2 ANQGSEA. The CDR3 region is CSVVWSDNYGYTF. In DNA, the CDR3 is TGCAGCGTTGTGTGGTCAGATAACTATGGCTACACCTTC.

V usage is TRBV5-4 and J usage is TRBJ2-7; D might be TRBD2 (6 bases). CDR3 length: 15 residues. Germline CDR1 reads SGHNT; CDR2 reads YYREEE (reference sequence). Deletions cut 1 base from V and 2 bases from J, with 13 bases between. This CDR3 reads CASSLSGTVTYEQYF. Here the CDR3 DNA reads TGTGCCAGCAGCTTGTCCGGGACTGTTACCTACGAGCAGTACTTC. Looking up the rest from reference TRBV5-4 and TRBJ2-7 gives the full variable domain: ETGVTQSPTHLIKTRGQQVTLRCSSQSGHNTVSWYQQALGQGPQFIFQYYREEENGRGNFPPRFSGLQFPNYSSELNVNALELDDSALYLCASSLSGTVTYEQYFGPGTRLTVT.

CDR3 amino acids: CASTGQGNTEAFF. The CDR3 region has the DNA TGTGCCAGCACCGGACAGGGCAACACTGAAGCTTTCTTT. The chain is built from TRBV7-6 and TRBJ1-1, with 8 bases that match TRBD1. V gave up 7 bases and J gave up 2 bases; unmatched junction bases: 3. This CDR3 has 13 residues. CDR1 is SGHVS, CDR2 FNYEAQ, per germline. The variable domain in full, completed from reference TRBV7-6 and TRBJ1-1, reads GAGVSQSPRYKVTKRGQDVALRCDPISGHVSLYWYRQALGQGPEFLTYFNYEAQQDKSGLPNDRFSAERPEGSISTLTIQRTEQRDSAMYRCASTGQGNTEAFFGQGTRLTVV.

In this sample, this clone turned up once. The rearrangement joins TRBV30 to TRBJ1-2, with a tentative D call TRBD1 (5 bases). This CDR3 is 13 amino acids long. Germline V gives CDR1 GTSNPN, CDR2 SVGIG (reference sequence). V shed 3 bases and J shed 7 bases, with 15 bases lying between them. The CDR3 DNA sequence: TGTGCCTGGAGAGAGACCGGGACTGGTGGCTACACCTTC. It codes for CAWRETGTGGYTF.

This clone was counted once. The V gene is TRBV18, the J gene TRBJ1-1; D is perhaps TRBD1 (6 bases). V lost 5 bases and J lost 2, with 12 bases in between. This CDR3 is 14 amino acids long. CDR1 KGHSH and CDR2 LQKENI come from the germline V gene. CDR3 sequence (DNA): TGTGCCAGCTCAACTCAGGGGTTCAACACTGAAGCTTTCTTT. Its translation: CASSTQGFNTEAFF.

CDR3 amino acids: CASSLALERAKQFF. CDR3 nucleotide sequence: TGCGCCAGCAGCTTGGCCTTGGAGAGGGCCAAGCAGTTCTTC. The chain combines TRBV5-1 with TRBJ2-1; a possible D gene is TRBD2 (5 bases). Trimming removed 0 bases from V and 11 bases from J, with 15 bases in between. Germline V gives CDR1 SGHRS, CDR2 YFSETQ. The CDR3 is 14 amino acids.

The chain links TRBV18 to TRBJ1-3; D ambiguous. Germline-derived CDR1 and CDR2 are KGHSH and LQKENI. This CDR3 region has 16 residues. The V gene lost 3 bases and the J gene lost 3 bases, with 15 bases spanning the gap. The CDR3 DNA reads TGTGCCAGCTCACCTCTGTCCGGGAGTATTGGAAACACCATATATTTT. Translation gives CASSPLSGSIGNTIYF.

The genes are TRBV27 and TRBJ2-1, with D maybe TRBD2 (5 bases). From germline, CDR1 is MNHEY and CDR2 SMNVEV (reference sequence). The length of the CDR3 is 14 residues. V was clipped by 6 bases and J by 4 bases, with 13 bases between them. Here the CDR3 reads CASSSTEAYNEQFF. As DNA, the CDR3 is TGTGCCAGCAGCTCAACGGAGGCATACAATGAGCAGTTCTTC.

The chain employs TRBV7-9 and TRBJ2-7; possible D gene TRBD2, 5 bases. Between the trimmed V and J ends, which lost 2 bases and 6 bases, there was a span of 11 bases. Germline V gene data show CDR1 as SEHNR and CDR2 as FQNEAQ (reference sequence). CDR3 length equals 13 residues. CDR3 in DNA: TGTGCCAGCAGCTTATCTGAGGGTAGCGAGCAGTACTTC. It specifies CASSLSEGSEQYF.

The rearrangement uses TRBV4-1 and TRBJ1-5; D is uncertain. The CDR3 runs 15 residues. Per the germline V gene, CDR1 is MGHRA and CDR2 is YSYEKL. Trimming took 5 bases from V and 5 from J, leaving 16 bases between them. The chain's CDR3 is CASSLSLGGDQPQHF. The CDR3, as DNA: TGCGCCAGCAGCTTAAGCTTGGGAGGAGATCAGCCCCAGCATTTT.

The rearrangement links TRBV28 to TRBJ1-1, with 10 bases fitting TRBD1. After removal of 6 bases from V and 6 bases from J, the junction contained 22 bases not matched to a gene. The CDR3 has 19 amino acids. Germline V CDR1 and CDR2: MDHEN, SYDVKM. The CDR3 nucleotides read TGTGCCAGCAGCCGAATAGACCGGGACAGGGGCCCATTATGGGCTGAAGCTTTCTTT. Translated: CASSRIDRDRGPLWAEAFF.

The V call is TRBV28, the J call TRBJ1-5; perhaps TRBD1 as D (5 bases). CDR3 length: 16 amino acids. Trimming shortened V by 6 bases and J by 3 bases, and 18 bases separated the two germline ends. Germline CDR1 is MDHEN and CDR2 is SYDVKM. The CDR3 DNA reads TGTGCCAGCAGCCTAACTCGACAGCCCCACAATCAGCCCCAGCATTTT. It encodes CASSLTRQPHNQPQHF.

The CDR3 DNA is TGCGCCAGCAGCTTGGATGGGACAGGGTTTGGGGACACTGAAGCTTTCTTT. Its translation: CASSLDGTGFGDTEAFF. The chain uses TRBV5-1 and TRBJ1-1, with 9 bases aligning to TRBD1. CDR1 is SGHRS and CDR2 is YFSETQ in the germline V gene. CDR3 length equals 17 residues. The V segment lost 0 bases and the J segment 3 bases; nucleotides outside the gene matches: 9.

V gene TRBV4-1 combines with J gene TRBJ2-4, with TRBD1 matching over 8 bases. J was trimmed by 1 base and V by 3 bases; bases with no gene match: 8. This CDR3 has 17 residues. The germline V gene has CDR1 MGHRA and CDR2 YSYEKL. This CDR3 reads CASSQQGAQGAKNIQYF. CDR3 in DNA: TGCGCCAGCAGCCAGCAGGGGGCGCAGGGTGCCAAAAACATTCAGTACTTC.

The V and J genes are TRBV6-5 and TRBJ1-1; tentative D call: TRBD1 (5 bases). Germline loops: CDR1 MNHEY, CDR2 SVGAGI. The CDR3 has 15 amino acids. The V and J ends lost 1 base and 6 bases respectively, with 15 bases between them. Here the CDR3 DNA reads TGTGCCAGCAGTTACTGGGGGGAAACCGGGCCTGAAGCTTTCTTT. It yields the protein CASSYWGETGPEAFF.

This clone was recorded once. This chain joins TRBV15 and TRBJ2-5; no definite D call. This CDR3 region has 13 residues. Germline V gives CDR1 LNHNV, CDR2 YYDKDF (reference sequence). Deletions cut 1 base from V and 2 bases from J, with 5 bases between. CDR3 loop: CATSRVLQETQYF. DNA for the CDR3: TGTGCCACCAGCAGAGTACTACAAGAGACCCAGTACTTC.

The genes are TRBV27 and TRBJ2-1; D possibly corresponds to TRBD2 (5 bases). The CDR3 length is 13 residues. CDR1 is MNHEY and CDR2 is SMNVEV in the germline V gene (reference sequence). V lost 4 bases and J lost 13, with 17 bases in between. The CDR3 reads CASSSNVHGDQFF. CDR3 in DNA: TGTGCCAGCAGTTCGAACGTTCACGGGGATCAGTTCTTC.

Remarks on this clone: Other DNA sequences in the same sample also yield this CDR3. This sequence joins TRBV27 and TRBJ1-1; TRBD1 might be the D (5 bases). The V end lost 2 bases, the J end lost 1 base, and 8 bases lay between the germline ends. The CDR3 is 14 residues long. Germline V gene data show CDR1 as MNHEY and CDR2 as SMNVEV (reference sequence). The CDR3 DNA follows: TGTGCCAGCAGTTTAAGGGGCCCGAACACTGAAGCTTTCTTT. Translation: CASSLRGPNTEAFF.

In this sample, this clone turned up a few times. The chain employs TRBV18 and TRBJ1-1; D possibly corresponds to TRBD1 (5 bases). V was pared by 4 bases and J by 6 bases, with 18 bases between. Germline CDR1 is KGHSH and CDR2 is LQKENI. The CDR3 sequence is 15 residues long. For the CDR3, the DNA is TGTGCCAGCTCACGGGAGTGGCAGCGGGGGTCTGAAGCTTTCTTT. Its translation: CASSREWQRGSEAFF.

Here the CDR3 DNA reads TGTGCCAGCCTACAAGGGCCCGGGACAGCTTCCTACGAGCAGTACTTC. This gives the protein CASLQGPGTASYEQYF. V and J are TRBV7-8 and TRBJ2-7; 7 bases agree with TRBD1. The germline V gene has CDR1 SGHVS and CDR2 FQNEAQ. Trimming cost V 8 bases and J 1 base; bases outside gene matches: 14. CDR3 length equals 16 residues.

The chain employs TRBV7-2 and TRBJ1-1, with unresolved D. V gave up 6 bases and J gave up 4 bases, with 12 bases separating them. CDR3 length equals 13 residues. Per the germline V gene, CDR1 is SGHTA and CDR2 is FQGNSA. The CDR3 coding sequence is TGTGCCAGCAGTTATGGTGGCGGCACTGAAGCTTTCTTT. It translates to CASSYGGGTEAFF.

CDR3 protein: CASGRAGAGEQYF. CDR3 coding DNA: TGTGCCAGCGGAAGAGCGGGAGCTGGCGAGCAGTACTTC. V gene TRBV25-1 combines with J gene TRBJ2-7; TRBD2 matches at 8 bases. The V segment lost 8 bases and the J segment 6 bases; nucleotides outside the gene matches: 9. Germline assignment: CDR1 MGHDK and CDR2 SYGVNS. There are 13 residues in the CDR3.